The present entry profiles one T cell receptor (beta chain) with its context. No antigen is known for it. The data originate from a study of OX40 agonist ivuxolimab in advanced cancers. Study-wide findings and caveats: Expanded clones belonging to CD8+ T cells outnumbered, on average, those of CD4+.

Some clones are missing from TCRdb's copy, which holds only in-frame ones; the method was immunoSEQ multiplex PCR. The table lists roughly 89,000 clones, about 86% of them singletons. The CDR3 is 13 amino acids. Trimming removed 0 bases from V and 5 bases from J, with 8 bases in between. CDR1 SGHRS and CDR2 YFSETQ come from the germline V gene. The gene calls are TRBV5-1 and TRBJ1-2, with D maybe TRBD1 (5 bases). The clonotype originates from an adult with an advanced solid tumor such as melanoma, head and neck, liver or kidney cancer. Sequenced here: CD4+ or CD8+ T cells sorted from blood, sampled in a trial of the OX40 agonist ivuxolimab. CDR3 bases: TGCGCCAGCAGCTTGGAGACAGTTTATGGCTACACCTTC. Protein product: CASSLETVYGYTF.